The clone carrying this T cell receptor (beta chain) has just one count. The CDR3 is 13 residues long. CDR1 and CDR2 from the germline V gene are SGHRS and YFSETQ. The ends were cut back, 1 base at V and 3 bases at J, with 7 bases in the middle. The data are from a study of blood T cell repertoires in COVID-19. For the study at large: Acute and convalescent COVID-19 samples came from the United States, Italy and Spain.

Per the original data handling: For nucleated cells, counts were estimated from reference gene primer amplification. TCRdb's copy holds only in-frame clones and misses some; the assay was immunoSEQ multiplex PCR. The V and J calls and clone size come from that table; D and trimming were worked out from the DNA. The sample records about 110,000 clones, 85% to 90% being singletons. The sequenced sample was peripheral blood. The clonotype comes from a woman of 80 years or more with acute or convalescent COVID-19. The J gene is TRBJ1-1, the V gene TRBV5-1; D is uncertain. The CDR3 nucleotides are TGCGCCAGCAGCTTGTCCGGGTACACTGAAGCTTTCTTT. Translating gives CASSLSGYTEAFF.